One T cell receptor beta chain is described in this entry. Per the original data handling: Reference gene primer amplification gave estimated nucleated cell counts. TCRdb keeps only in-frame clones here, not all; method: immunoSEQ multiplex PCR. V and J calls and clone size are those listed in that table; D and trimming were worked out from the DNA. The data hold about 370,000 clones, with more than 80% observed a single time. These data originate in a study of blood T cell repertoires in COVID-19. Study-level background: Samples representing acute and convalescent COVID-19 were sourced from the United States, Italy and Spain. T cells, B-cell-depleted T cells, or PBMCs provided the cDNA or gDNA that served as material.

The Seattle site enrolled patients during active infection and followed them longitudinally. Sample: peripheral blood. The clonotype originates from a woman younger than 45 with COVID-19, enrolled during active disease.

This CDR3 reads CASSRPRTGLNSPLHF. The CDR3 DNA reads as TGTGCCAGCAGTCGCCCTCGGACAGGATTAAATTCACCCCTCCACTTT. This chain links TRBV6-4 with TRBJ1-6; 7 bases are shared with TRBD1. After removal of 5 bases from V and 7 bases from J, the junction contained 11 bases not matched to a gene. CDR3 size: 16 residues. The germline V gene encodes CDR1 MRHNA and CDR2 SNTAGT.